This T cell receptor (beta chain) was sequenced in a study of molecular identifiers for immune sequencing clone quantification. It was with previously described methods and listed TCR primers that bulk TCR libraries were made. Each CDR3 protein gets one entry after TCRdb re-called the PCR reads with MiXCR. The sample has about 500,000 distinct CDR3 sequences, 20% to 25% seen once. From germline, CDR1 is SEHNR and CDR2 FQNEAQ (reference sequence). CDR3 length: 15 amino acids. V dropped 5 bases and J dropped 9; count of bases not matched to a gene: 12. Regarding the study as a whole: The study found clones above 20 RNA copies held over 98% of effector molecules and under 1% in naive cells.

As to this clonotype: Antigen unknown.

Each library that profiled naive CD8 cells came from roughly 20,000 to 1,000,000 sorted cells with 10%, 30% or 50% RNA. CD8+CD4-CCR7+CD45RA+ cells were sorted as naive CD8 T cells. Sequencing was done on a sample of naive CD8+ T cells from blood, with Jurkat cell RNA spiked in. The subset is: FACS-sorted CD8+CD4-CCR7+CD45RA+ naive T cells. The chain employs TRBV7-9 and TRBJ2-1, with 8 bases matching TRBD2. The receptor was derived from a human donor in good health. Some libraries in this study had Jurkat cell RNA spiked in. CDR3 DNA sequence: TGTGCCAGCAGCCCCGAAGCGGGAGTGTACGGTGAGCAGTTCTTC. Its translation is CASSPEAGVYGEQFF.